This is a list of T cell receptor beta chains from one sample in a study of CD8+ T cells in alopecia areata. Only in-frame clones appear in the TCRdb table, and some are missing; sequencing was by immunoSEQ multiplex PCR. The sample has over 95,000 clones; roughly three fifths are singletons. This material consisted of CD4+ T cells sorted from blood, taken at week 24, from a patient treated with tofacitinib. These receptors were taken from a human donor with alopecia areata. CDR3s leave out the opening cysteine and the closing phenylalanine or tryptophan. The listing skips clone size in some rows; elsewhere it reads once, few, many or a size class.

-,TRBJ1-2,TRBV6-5,ASSAGRDGYT
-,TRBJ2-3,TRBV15,ATSRELGVNTDTQY
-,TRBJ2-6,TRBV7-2,ASSYRADSGANVLT
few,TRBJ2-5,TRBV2,ASTIGLAGARAQY
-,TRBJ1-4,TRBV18,ASGTGGTDEKLF
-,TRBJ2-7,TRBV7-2,ASSLAGTEAYEQY
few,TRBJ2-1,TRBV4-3,ASITSGDLEDEQF
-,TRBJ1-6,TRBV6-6,ASSYSQTVDSPLH
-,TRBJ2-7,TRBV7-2,ASSLGLDPGYEQY
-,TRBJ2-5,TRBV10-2,ASKNPRGETQY
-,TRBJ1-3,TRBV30,AWSRGLGATIY
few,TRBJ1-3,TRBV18,ASSPGGRSSGNTIY
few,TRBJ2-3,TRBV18,ASSPETGSPSTDTQY
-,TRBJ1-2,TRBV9,ASSVAGRYGYT
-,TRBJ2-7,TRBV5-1,ASGVVGVDEQY
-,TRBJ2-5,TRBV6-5,ASSYRVAVHMETQY
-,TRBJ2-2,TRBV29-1,SVFLDRPTGELF
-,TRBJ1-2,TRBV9,ASSPGTDYGYT
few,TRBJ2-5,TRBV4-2,ASSQDDRLAAQY
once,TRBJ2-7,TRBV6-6,ASTTGQGPYEQY
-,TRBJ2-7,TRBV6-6,ASRPAGQTYEQY
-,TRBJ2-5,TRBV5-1,ASSGGYTSETQY
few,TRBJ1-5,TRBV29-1,SVRDSNQPQH
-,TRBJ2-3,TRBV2,ASQGQFTDTQY
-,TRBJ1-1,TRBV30,AWSGIPNTEAF
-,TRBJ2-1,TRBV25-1,ASSATDRRSEQF
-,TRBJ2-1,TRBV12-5,ASALDPNNEQF
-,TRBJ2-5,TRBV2,ASRGLAETQY
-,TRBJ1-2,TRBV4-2,ASSQDDRSQGYT
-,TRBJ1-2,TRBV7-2,ASSAQTGGPDGYT
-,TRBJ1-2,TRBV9,ASSNIQDAYGYT
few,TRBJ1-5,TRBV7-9,ASSLDLGAGQPQH
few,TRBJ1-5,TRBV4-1,ASSQVAGEQPQH
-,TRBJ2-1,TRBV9,ASSVGPAYYEQF
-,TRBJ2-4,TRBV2,ATSVQGLAKNIQY
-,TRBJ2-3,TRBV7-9,ASSDGQLNTDTQY
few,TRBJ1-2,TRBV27,ASSVLQGDYGYT
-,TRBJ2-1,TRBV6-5,ASKGPELYNEQF
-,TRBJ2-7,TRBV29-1,SVKGLAGGSYEQY
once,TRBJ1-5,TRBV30,AWSTAGTQPQH
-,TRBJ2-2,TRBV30,AWSSGQGNTGELF
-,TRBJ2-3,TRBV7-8,ASSPLSYTQY
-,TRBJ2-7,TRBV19,ASSKAGYSYEQY
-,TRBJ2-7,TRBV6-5,ASSYSTSSYEQY
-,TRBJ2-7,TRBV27,ASRQGGSSYEQY
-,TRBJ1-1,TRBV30,AWSVRSEAF
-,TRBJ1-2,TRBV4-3,ASSQDPDSRGYGYT
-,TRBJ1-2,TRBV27,ASSFGQLYGYT
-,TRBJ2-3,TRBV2,ASLAGASTDTQY
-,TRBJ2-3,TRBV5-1,ASSLALAGGPQDTQY
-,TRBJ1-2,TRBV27,ASSPTGGGGYT
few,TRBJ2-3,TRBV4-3,ASSQGRRGGGTDTQY
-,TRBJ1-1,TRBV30,AWSGGQTIEAF
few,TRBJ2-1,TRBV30,AWSGYNEQF
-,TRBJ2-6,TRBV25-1,ASSGAGAGGANVLT